This is a list of T cell receptor beta chains from one sample in a study of T-cell reconstitution after alpha-beta-depleted transplantation in children. TCRdb called the PCR reads again in MiXCR, with one record for every CDR3 protein. Counted here are 700,000 to 850,000 distinct CDR3 sequences, roughly 15% occurring once; the ten biggest clones make up around 5.3%. The source material was PBMCs, mostly from graft donor cells, sampled 360 days after TCRalphabeta/CD19-depleted stem cell transplant. These receptors were collected from a male patient between 5 and 17 years old who had a stem cell transplant for acute lymphoblastic leukemia, so the T cells may come from the graft donor. Each CDR3 is given with its conserved first and last residue. The D gene is left open where the match is weak. Clone size is shown for a subset of rows, as once, few, many or a class of expanded clone.

clone_size	j_call	v_call	d_call	cdr3_nt	cdr3_aa
NA	TRBJ2-7	TRBV6-6	TRBD1	TGTGCCAGCAGTTCAGGGGGCACCTACGAGCAGTACTTC	CASSSGGTYEQYF
NA	TRBJ2-1	TRBV4-1	NA	TGCGCCAGCAGCCAAGAACTAGTTCCTGAGCAGTTCTTC	CASSQELVPEQFF
NA	TRBJ2-7	TRBV5-6	NA	TGTGCCAGCAGCTTGGTTCCCCTATCCTACGAGCAGTACTTC	CASSLVPLSYEQYF
NA	TRBJ1-5	TRBV30	TRBD1	TGTGCCTGGAGCACACAGGGGGTGATTCAGCCCCAGCATTTT	CAWSTQGVIQPQHF
NA	TRBJ2-7	TRBV4-1	NA	TGCGCCAGCAGCCAGCCCATGGGACGGACCTACTACGAGCAGTACTTC	CASSQPMGRTYYEQYF
few	TRBJ2-1	TRBV12-5	TRBD2	TGTGCTAGTGGCCTGGGACTAGCGGGAGCAATTATACGGCATGAGCAGTTCTTC	CASGLGLAGAIIRHEQFF
NA	TRBJ2-1	TRBV11-2	TRBD1	TGTGCCAGCAGCTTAGGAGTTCCCGGGACAGGGCACTACAATGAGCAGTTCTTC	CASSLGVPGTGHYNEQFF
few	TRBJ1-3	TRBV9	NA	TGTGCCAGCAGCGTAGCCGGCCAAGGGAGAAACACCATATATTTT	CASSVAGQGRNTIYF
NA	TRBJ2-5	TRBV5-1	TRBD2	TGCGCCAGCAGCTTCAGGGAGGGAGGGAGGCAAGAGACCCAGTACTTC	CASSFREGGRQETQYF
many	TRBJ2-1	TRBV11-2	NA	TGTGCCAGCAGCTTATGGAGGGACTTCAATGAGCAGTTCTTC	CASSLWRDFNEQFF
NA	TRBJ2-5	TRBV29-1	TRBD1	TGCAGCGTTCCAGGGACAGTTTGGGCCCAGTACTTC	CSVPGTVWAQYF
few	TRBJ2-2	TRBV25-1	TRBD1	TGTGCCAGCAGTGTGACAGGGGTATCCGGGGAGCTGTTTTTT	CASSVTGVSGELFF
NA	TRBJ2-2	TRBV7-2	NA	TGTGCCAGCAGCTACCCTACGGGAGCCGGGGAGCTGTTTTTT	CASSYPTGAGELFF
NA	TRBJ2-1	TRBV10-1	TRBD2	TGCGCCAGCAGTGCCCCGGGACTAGCGGGAAACGAGCAGTTCTTC	CASSAPGLAGNEQFF
few	TRBJ1-6	TRBV5-1	TRBD1	TGCGCCAGCAGCTGGACAGGGGGCCAGGATTCACCCCTCCACTTT	CASSWTGGQDSPLHF
few	TRBJ2-1	TRBV12-3/TRBV12-4	NA	TGTGCCAGCAGTTCCCCGGGCCTCCTCGAACAGTTCTTC	CASSSPGLLEQFF
few	TRBJ2-2	TRBV20-1	NA	TGCAGTGCTAGAGATAAGTCCCGAAACACCGGGGAGCTGTTTTTT	CSARDKSRNTGELFF
NA	TRBJ2-1	TRBV6-4	TRBD2	TGTGCCAGCAGTGCCTCACTAACTAGCGGGATATCATATGAGCAGTTCTTC	CASSASLTSGISYEQFF
NA	TRBJ2-5	TRBV3-1	TRBD2	TGTGCCAGCAGCCAAGACGGGTTGGGTTATAGGCTAGCGGGAGGAAAAGAGACCCAGTACTTC	CASSQDGLGYRLAGGKETQYF
many	TRBJ2-3	TRBV29-1	TRBD2	TGCAGCGTTCATGGGGGGGAGGGCCTTAATCCAGATACGCAGTATTTT	CSVHGGEGLNPDTQYF
few	TRBJ2-1	TRBV20-1	NA	TGCAGTGCTAGAGATCGAGTAATAGTGGAGCAGTTCTTC	CSARDRVIVEQFF